This T cell receptor (beta chain) is from a study of cytomegalovirus exposure and HLA in healthy donors. Study-wide points: A few V segments could not be told apart, such as TRBV6-2 and TRBV6-3, and were left out. Evidence from a later analysis indicated that most CMV-associated TCR beta chains looked HLA-restricted.

Germline V gives CDR1 SGHTA, CDR2 FQGNSA. The CDR3 consists of 15 residues. V dropped 8 bases and J dropped 1; count of bases not matched to a gene: 8. The study ran its PCR with 60 Vbeta and 13 Jbeta primers. Sequencing used immunoSEQ multiplex PCR; TCRdb keeps in-frame clones, though not all of them. The profile shows some 150,000 clones, around 78% of them singletons. The sample holds a few counts of this clone. The antigen remains unidentified. The rearrangement joins TRBV7-2 to TRBJ2-3; TRBD2 matches at 8 bases. The sequence was collected from a female donor in good health and CMV-seronegative. The sample comprised PBMCs. For the CDR3, the DNA is TGTGCCAGCTCCCCGGGGGGGGCGCGCACAGATACGCAGTATTTT. Translating it yields CASSPGGARTDTQYF.